Listed here are 8 T cell receptor beta chains from one sample, sequenced in a study of blood T cell repertoires in COVID-19. The table came from immunoSEQ multiplex PCR; TCRdb's copy has only in-frame clones and leaves some out. The table includes approximately 220,000 clones, 80% to 85% detected once. Sequenced input: peripheral blood. These receptors were taken from a woman aged 55-69 years with acute or convalescent COVID-19.

CDR3 coding DNA: TGTGCCAGCAGGCCCCTGAGGGGGGGCGGTGAAGCTTTCTTT. Translation gives CASRPLRGGGEAFF. V and J are TRBV6-6 and TRBJ1-1, with a tentative D call TRBD1 (6 bases). The germline CDR1 and CDR2 sequences are MNHNY and SVGAGI (reference sequence). This CDR3 has 14 amino acids. With 6 bases removed from V and 7 bases from J, the gap between germline ends came to 18 bases.

This clone was found a few times. The genes are TRBV7-8 and TRBJ1-5; 9 bases map to TRBD1. The junction had 15 bases not matched to a gene; V was cut back by 5 bases and J by 7 bases. The CDR3 spans 17 residues. Germline V gene lookup returns CDR1 SGHVS and CDR2 FQNEAQ. CDR3 DNA sequence: TGTGCCAGCAGCCCCGGACAGGGGATTTATAGCCCACAGCCCCAGCATTTT. Translating gives CASSPGQGIYSPQPQHF.

The chain employs TRBV5-6 and TRBJ1-6; D not resolved. Trimming removed 2 bases from V and 5 bases from J, with 8 bases in between. The germline V gene has CDR1 SGHDT and CDR2 YYEEEE. The length of the CDR3 is 14 residues. The CDR3 nucleotides are TGTGCCAGCAGCTTAATACAGAATAATTCACCCCTCCACTTT. It yields the protein CASSLIQNNSPLHF.

The chain carries TRBV5-4 and TRBJ1-1, with 8 bases identical to TRBD1. The CDR3 has 15 residues. Germline values: CDR1 SGHNT, CDR2 YYREEE (reference sequence). Losses at the gene ends were 1 base for V and 4 bases for J; bases not matched to a gene: 6. The CDR3 sequence is CASSLQQGVFTEAFF. The CDR3 coding sequence is TGTGCCAGCAGCTTGCAACAGGGGGTATTCACTGAAGCTTTCTTT.

The chain employs TRBV6-5 and TRBJ1-1, with 7 positions matching TRBD1. V was pared by 4 bases and J by 9 bases, with 5 bases of the junction left unmatched. CDR1 is MNHEY, CDR2 SVGAGI, per germline. The CDR3 has 12 amino acids. CDR3: CASSSPQGQAFF. The CDR3 nucleotides read TGTGCCAGCAGTTCCCCACAGGGGCAAGCTTTCTTT.

The chain joins TRBV4-2 to TRBJ1-6; 9 bases agree with TRBD1. The germline CDR1 and CDR2 sequences are LGHNA and YNFKEQ. J lost 9 bases, V lost 0 bases, and 12 bases had no gene match. The CDR3 is 18 amino acids. The CDR3, as DNA: TGTGCCAGCAGCCAAGATCCGCGCGGAGGGACAGGGACTTCACCCCTCCACTTT. It yields the protein CASSQDPRGGTGTSPLHF.

Here the CDR3 DNA reads TGTGCCAGCAGCTTCGGACAGGGGGCGGAAAAACTGTTTTTT. Translated: CASSFGQGAEKLFF. J is TRBJ1-4 and V is TRBV7-8, with 11 bases fitting TRBD1. J lost 8 bases, V lost 3 bases, and 2 bases had no gene match. The CDR3 spans 14 residues. Germline V gene sequence: CDR1 SGHVS, CDR2 FQNEAQ.

V and J are TRBV7-2 and TRBJ2-2; TRBD2 matches at 8 bases. Trimming cost V 3 bases and J 8 bases; bases outside gene matches: 8. Germline V CDR1 and CDR2: SGHTA, FQGNSA. CDR3 length: 15 residues. The CDR3 here is CASSLGAGLAGELFF. CDR3 nucleotides: TGTGCCAGCAGCTTGGGCGCAGGACTAGCTGGGGAGCTGTTTTTT.